These T cell receptor beta chains were read from a single sample in a study of regulatory T cells in long-lasting Graves disease. MiXCR, run by TCRdb on the multiplex PCR reads, gives a single entry per CDR3 protein. This table holds about 660,000 distinct CDR3 sequences, around 32% found once. The specimen was peripheral blood mononuclear cells (PBMCs), collected when the disease was refractory, from a patient treated with antithyroid drugs. All receptors come from a female donor with Graves disease. Each CDR3 is given with its conserved first and last residue. A D gene is named only where the DNA matches it firmly. Clone size is given for some rows only: seen once, a few or many times, or a class if the clone is expanded.

J gene	V gene	D gene	clone size	CDR3 DNA	CDR3 protein
TRBJ1-4	TRBV6-2/TRBV6-3	.	.	TGTGCCAGCAGTTACTCGGGCAGGCCGAATGAAAAACTGTTTTTT	CASSYSGRPNEKLFF
TRBJ2-2	TRBV6-1	.	few	TGTGCCAGCACGCGCTTCTCCGGGAAGAACACCGGGGAGCTGTTTTTT	CASTRFSGKNTGELFF
TRBJ2-2	TRBV7-3	TRBD2	many	TGTGCCAGCAGCCACGGGCGGGAGGCCGGGGAGCTGTTTTTT	CASSHGREAGELFF
TRBJ2-7	TRBV20-1	TRBD1	few	TGCAGTGCTAGTTCGGTGGACAGGGGGGACTACGAGCAGTACTTC	CSASSVDRGDYEQYF
TRBJ1-3	TRBV28	TRBD1	.	TGTGCCAGCGAACACCAGGGGGCTGGAAACACCATATATTTT	CASEHQGAGNTIYF
TRBJ1-1	TRBV28	TRBD1	few	TGTGCCAGTAAGACAGGGGGCGCGGAGAACACTGAAGCTTTCTTT	CASKTGGAENTEAFF
TRBJ1-2	TRBV19	.	.	TGTGCCAGTAACGGGCGGGGGAGGAACTATGGCTACACCTTC	CASNGRGRNYGYTF
TRBJ1-3	TRBV10-3	.	.	TGTGCCGTTACCGGCGGCACCGGCGGAAACACCATATATTTT	CAVTGGTGGNTIYF
TRBJ1-3	TRBV19	.	few	TGTGCCAGTACGAAGCTTGGAAACACCATATATTTT	CASTKLGNTIYF
TRBJ2-5	TRBV12-5	.	few	TGTGCTAGTGGTTTGGATCCACAGGGAAACCAAGAGACCCAGTACTTC	CASGLDPQGNQETQYF
TRBJ1-1	TRBV5-1	TRBD1	.	TGCGCCAGCAGCGGAAGGAGGGACAGCATAATGAACACTGAAGCTTTCTTT	CASSGRRDSIMNTEAFF
TRBJ1-2	TRBV9	.	.	TGTGCCAGCACCCCAAATGTCCTCTATAACTATGGCTACACCTTC	CASTPNVLYNYGYTF
TRBJ1-5	TRBV10-2	.	.	TGCGCCAGCAGTGAGGTGGGAAGGGGTCAGCCCCAGCATTTT	CASSEVGRGQPQHF
TRBJ1-1	TRBV19	.	.	TGTGCCAGTAGCTATCAGGTGAGCACTGAAGCTTTCTTT	CASSYQVSTEAFF
TRBJ2-7	TRBV29-1	TRBD1	.	TGCAGCGTGGGACAGGGTTCCTACGAGCAGTACTTC	CSVGQGSYEQYF
TRBJ1-1	TRBV28	.	many	TGTGCCTCCGGGGACAACATGAACACTGAAGCTTTCTTT	CASGDNMNTEAFF
TRBJ2-7	TRBV27	.	.	TGTGCCAGCAGTTTATCAGGGAACTCCTACGAGCAGTACTTC	CASSLSGNSYEQYF
TRBJ1-2	TRBV27	TRBD1	few	TGTGCCAGCAGCGAAACGGACAGGTCCTATGGCTACACCTTC	CASSETDRSYGYTF
TRBJ2-2	TRBV12-3/TRBV12-4	.	once	TGTGCCAGCAGTGATCACGGGGGCCTGAACACCGGGGAGCTGTTTTTT	CASSDHGGLNTGELFF
TRBJ1-1	TRBV6-5	.	once	TGTGCCAGCAGTTACGAGGGATCGGCGAACACTGAAGCTTTCTTT	CASSYEGSANTEAFF
TRBJ2-7	TRBV7-9	.	.	TGTGCCAGCAGCTTAGTAGGGATCGGGTCCTACGAGCAGTACTTC	CASSLVGIGSYEQYF
TRBJ2-1	TRBV5-6	.	.	TGTGCCAGCAATCCCTTCGGGGATTGGAATACGTTCTTC	CASNPFGDWNTFF
TRBJ2-3	TRBV25-1	TRBD1	.	TGTGCCAGCAAGGGACAGGCTGGGGGCACAGATACGCAGTATTTT	CASKGQAGGTDTQYF
TRBJ1-1	TRBV2	TRBD1	few	TGTGCCAGCAGTGAAGCGATCCCTGGACAGGGGGCTGAAGCTTTCTTT	CASSEAIPGQGAEAFF
TRBJ2-2	TRBV27	.	few	TGTGCCAGCAGTTTCCTCGACGGGGAGCTGTTTTTT	CASSFLDGELFF
TRBJ2-5	TRBV7-9	TRBD1	.	TGTGCCAGCAGGGGAGACAGGGAAGAGACCCAGTACTTC	CASRGDREETQYF
TRBJ1-5	TRBV19	TRBD1	.	TGTGCCAGTAGTATTCCAGCGGGACAGGGAAATCAGCCCCAGCATTTT	CASSIPAGQGNQPQHF
TRBJ2-4	TRBV7-9	.	.	TGTGCCAGCAGCTTAGAAAACATTCAGTACTTC	CASSLENIQYF
TRBJ1-4	TRBV20-1	.	.	TGCAGTGCTAGAGACACTAACGAAAAACTGTTTTTT	CSARDTNEKLFF
TRBJ1-1	TRBV11-2	.	.	TGTGCCAGCAGCTTAGAGGGGGGGATGGGCACTGAAGCTTTCTTT	CASSLEGGMGTEAFF
TRBJ2-5	TRBV7-9	.	.	TGTGCCAGCAGCTTTCCGCTAGCGAAAGAGACCCAGTACTTC	CASSFPLAKETQYF
TRBJ1-1	TRBV5-1	.	many	TGTGCCAGCAGCTTAGATGGGGGGACTGAAGCTTTCTTT	CASSLDGGTEAFF
TRBJ1-2	TRBV18	.	.	TGTGCCAGCTCACCACCAAGATCCGAGGTCTATGGCTACACCTTC	CASSPPRSEVYGYTF
TRBJ2-7	TRBV5-4	TRBD1	.	TGTGCCAGCAGCTTAAAGGGACAGGGGGCCTACGAGCAGTACTTC	CASSLKGQGAYEQYF
TRBJ1-2	TRBV30	.	many	TGTGCCTGGTCAGCTAACTATGGCTACACCTTC	CAWSANYGYTF
TRBJ1-6	TRBV20-1	.	.	TGCAGTGCTAGTGGAGACAGAATGCATTCACCCCTCCACTTT	CSASGDRMHSPLHF
TRBJ1-2	TRBV20-1	.	.	TGCAGTGCTAGAGTTACAGGGAGTGATGGCTACACCTTC	CSARVTGSDGYTF
TRBJ2-5	TRBV12-3/TRBV12-4	TRBD2	few	TGTGCCAGCAGTCTTCAGCTTGGGACTAGCGGGAGTAAAGAGACCCAGTACTTC	CASSLQLGTSGSKETQYF
TRBJ1-2	TRBV25-1	.	few	TGTGCCAGCAGTGAATCCGGAGGTCAGGGGAAATATGGCTACACCTTC	CASSESGGQGKYGYTF
TRBJ1-5	TRBV10-3	TRBD1	few	TGTGCCATCAGGGGGGGACAGGGCAATCAGCCCCAGCATTTT	CAIRGGQGNQPQHF
TRBJ2-5	TRBV9	.	.	TGTGCCAGCAGCGTCGCGGGGACGTACCAAGAGACCCAGTACTTC	CASSVAGTYQETQYF
TRBJ1-5	TRBV28	.	.	TGTGCCAGCAGTTTAGCCAGGATGGGCAATCAGCCCCAGCATTTT	CASSLARMGNQPQHF
TRBJ1-1	TRBV29-1	.	.	TGCAGCGTAACAGGGACCACTGAAGCTTTCTTT	CSVTGTTEAFF
TRBJ1-6	TRBV28	.	.	TGTGCCAGCAGTTTCTTCGACCCGGGGCCTTGGGGGTACCCCCTAAGGAATTCACCCCTCCACTTT	CASSFFDPGPWGYPLRNSPLHF
TRBJ2-7	TRBV20-1	.	.	TGCAGTGCTAGAGGTGGGGTAGGGTACGAGCAGTACTTC	CSARGGVGYEQYF
TRBJ2-3	TRBV12-3/TRBV12-4	TRBD1	many	TGTGCCAGCAGTCGAGGACAGGGCACAGATACGCAGTATTTT	CASSRGQGTDTQYF
TRBJ2-7	TRBV20-1	.	few	TGCAGTGCTAGAGGGGACAACTCCTACGAGCAGTACTTC	CSARGDNSYEQYF
TRBJ2-7	TRBV18	.	.	TGTGCCAGCTCACCACAAGGGCTTCACGAGCAGTACTTC	CASSPQGLHEQYF
TRBJ2-7	TRBV19	.	.	TGTGCCAGTAGGCCCCCTGGAGGGGGCGGGTACGAGCAGTACTTC	CASRPPGGGGYEQYF
TRBJ2-4	TRBV5-4	TRBD1	.	TGTGCCAGCAGCGGCGGGACAGGGCTAGCCAAAAACATTCAGTACTTC	CASSGGTGLAKNIQYF
TRBJ1-1	TRBV19	TRBD1	.	TGTGCCAGTACAACAGGGGGCGCGAACACTGAAGCTTTCTTT	CASTTGGANTEAFF
TRBJ1-2	TRBV29-1	TRBD1	.	TGCAGCTCCCGGACAGGGGATCTTGGCTACACCTTC	CSSRTGDLGYTF